The 19 T cell receptor beta chains given below trace back to one sample, sequenced in a study of blood T cell repertoires in COVID-19 (dated by TCRdb to 2018 to 2021). The library was produced with the immunoSEQ multiplex PCR assay. The source is immuneACCESS, and TCRdb retained only in-frame sequences with V and J called. Part of the clones is not carried over; for the studies checked, unresolved V genes explain less than half of this, and the remainder is unexplained. For this sample the table gives some 350,000 clones, of which about four fifths were detected only once. The ten most abundant clones make up 2.5% to 3.5% of the sample. Sequenced: peripheral blood. These receptors were obtained from a man aged 25-45 years with active or convalescent COVID-19.

CDR3 sequence (DNA): TGTGCCAGCTGCCCCACTAGCGGAAGCACAGATACGCAGTATTTT. Translated, it gives CASCPTSGSTDTQYF. The V call is TRBV3-1 (or the pseudogene TRBV3-2), the J call TRBJ2-3; 8 nucleotides agree with TRBD2. V trimming: 8 bases; J trimming: 0 bases; junction bases outside the gene matches: 7. Per germline, CDR1 LGHDT and CDR2 YNNKEL (reference sequence). The CDR3 spans 15 residues.

The V and J genes are TRBV7-2 and TRBJ2-1, with 11 positions matching TRBD2. The germline V gene encodes CDR1 SGHTA and CDR2 FQGNSA. The CDR3 consists of 15 residues. J lost 8 bases, V lost 2 bases, and 5 bases had no gene match. Written as DNA, the CDR3 is TGTGCCAGCAGCTTACTAGCGGGGGGTTTCGATGAGCAGTTCTTC. Translating it yields CASSLLAGGFDEQFF. The complete variable domain, with remaining parts taken from reference TRBV7-2 and TRBJ2-1, reads GAGVSQSPSNKVTEKGKDVELRCDPISGHTALYWYRQSLGQGLEFLIYFQGNSAPDKSGLPSDRFSAERTGGSVSTLTIQRTQQEDSAVYLCASSLLAGGFDEQFFGPGTRLTVL.

The genes are TRBV6-5 and TRBJ1-4; 8 nucleotides line up with TRBD1. This CDR3 has 15 amino acids. Germline V gives CDR1 MNHEY, CDR2 SVGAGI. V was pared by 5 bases and J by 3 bases, with 5 bases of the junction left unmatched. CDR3 protein: CASSTDRGPNEKLFF. The CDR3 DNA sequence: TGTGCCAGCAGTACAGACAGGGGTCCTAATGAAAAACTGTTTTTT.

V is TRBV19 and J is TRBJ1-4; weak D call: TRBD1 (6 bases). Germline CDR1 is LNHDA and CDR2 is SQIVND (reference sequence). Trimming removed 0 bases from V and 8 bases from J, with 19 bases in between. The length of the CDR3 is 17 residues. CDR3 nucleotides: TGTGCCAGTAGTATAGACCACGGGGGGGGCGCTCGGGAAAAACTGTTTTTT. Translated: CASSIDHGGGAREKLFF. Full variable domain (remainder filled in from reference TRBV19 and TRBJ1-4): DGGITQSPKYLFRKEGQNVTLSCEQNLNHDAMYWYRQDPGQGLRLIYYSQIVNDFQKGDIAEGYSVSREKKESFPLTVTSAQKNPTAFYLCASSIDHGGGAREKLFFGSGTQLSVL.

This rearrangement joins TRBV2 to TRBJ2-3; 12 bases are a match to TRBD2. Germline values: CDR1 SNHLY, CDR2 FYNNEI. V was pared by 4 bases and J by 1 base, with 9 bases of the junction left unmatched. The CDR3 spans 18 residues. The DNA of the CDR3 is TGTGCCAGCAGTGTAAAACAGGGACTAGCGGGTCGCACAGATACGCAGTATTTT. Encoded protein: CASSVKQGLAGRTDTQYF.

The genes are TRBV10-3 and TRBJ2-3; no firm D call. Per the germline V gene, CDR1 is ENHRY and CDR2 is SYGVKD. This CDR3 contains 14 residues. Trimming stripped 4 bases from V and 0 bases from J, with 8 bases between. This CDR3 reads CAISVSVSTDTQYF. The CDR3 coding sequence is TGTGCCATCAGTGTAAGCGTAAGCACAGATACGCAGTATTTT.

The chain couples TRBV28 to TRBJ1-4, with 7 bases lining up with TRBD1. This CDR3 region has 15 residues. Germline V gene sequence: CDR1 MDHEN, CDR2 SYDVKM. The V and J ends lost 5 bases and 3 bases, in that order; junction bases with no gene match: 6. For the CDR3, the DNA is TGTGCCAGCAGTCTAAGGGGGCTAGCTAATGAAAAACTGTTTTTT. Protein sequence: CASSLRGLANEKLFF.

This clone has just a few counts. J is TRBJ2-7 and V is TRBV5-1, with D perhaps matching TRBD1 (5 bases). V lost 5 bases to trimming and J lost 4 bases, with 10 bases between them. Per germline, CDR1 SGHRS and CDR2 YFSETQ. This CDR3 contains 12 residues. CDR3 region: CASSTQGYEQYF. In nucleotides, the CDR3 is TGCGCCAGCAGTACCCAGGGTTACGAGCAGTACTTC. Full variable domain (remainder filled in from reference TRBV5-1 and TRBJ2-7): KAGVTQTPRYLIKTRGQQVTLSCSPISGHRSVSWYQQTPGQGLQFLFEYFSETQRNKGNFPGRFSGRQFSNSRSEMNVSTLELGDSALYLCASSTQGYEQYFGPGTRLTVT.

The chain couples TRBV9 to TRBJ2-3; 7 positions match TRBD2. Trimming took 3 bases from V and 4 from J; bases not matched to a gene: 8. The CDR3 spans 15 residues. Per the germline V gene, CDR1 is SGDLS and CDR2 is YYNGEE. The CDR3 loop is CASSGDSGEADTQYF. CDR3 bases: TGTGCCAGCAGCGGAGACAGCGGGGAGGCAGATACGCAGTATTTT.

In this sample, this clone turned up a few times. The gene calls are TRBV7-8 and TRBJ2-5; a possible D gene is TRBD1 (5 bases). From germline, CDR1 is SGHVS and CDR2 FQNEAQ. V was shortened by 1 base and J by 7 bases, with 13 bases between the two germline ends. This CDR3 has 14 amino acids. The DNA for the CDR3 is TGTGCCAGCAGCTTAGGGGGCTCAGGTGGGACCCAGTACTTC. It yields the protein CASSLGGSGGTQYF.

V is TRBV7-2 and J is TRBJ1-1; no clear D gene. Germline values: CDR1 SGHTA, CDR2 FQGNSA. The CDR3 extends over 15 amino acids. The V and J ends lost 5 bases and 3 bases respectively, with 16 bases between them. In nucleotides, the CDR3 is TGTGCCAGCAGCCTGAGGTCGGCCGGGGACACTGAAGCTTTCTTT. Protein: CASSLRSAGDTEAFF. Looking up the rest from reference TRBV7-2 and TRBJ1-1 gives the full variable domain: GAGVSQSPSNKVTEKGKDVELRCDPISGHTALYWYRQSLGQGLEFLIYFQGNSAPDKSGLPSDRFSAERTGGSVSTLTIQRTQQEDSAVYLCASSLRSAGDTEAFFGQGTRLTVV.

The chain links TRBV30 to TRBJ2-1, with D possibly TRBD2 on 6 matching bases. The CDR3 is made up of 16 amino acids. The germline CDR1 and CDR2 sequences are GTSNPN and SVGIG (reference sequence). V dropped 3 bases and J dropped 12 bases, with 27 bases sitting between them. CDR3 bases: TGTGCCTGGAGGGCCCCCTTTCGGACCGGGGGTCATAGGCAGTTCTTC. This sequence encodes CAWRAPFRTGGHRQFF.

The chain recombines TRBV18 with TRBJ1-5; D ambiguous. The CDR3 loop spans 13 amino acids. CDR1 and CDR2 (germline): KGHSH, LQKENI. Trimming took 1 base from V and 4 from J, leaving 5 bases between them. Here the CDR3 reads CASSPQENQPQHF. The CDR3, as DNA: TGTGCCAGCTCACCACAGGAGAATCAGCCCCAGCATTTT.

The chain joins TRBV24-1 to TRBJ2-2, with D perhaps TRBD1 (5 bases). The CDR3 contains 14 residues. V lost 4 bases, J lost 7 bases, and 12 bases lay in between. Germline V gene lookup returns CDR1 KGHDR and CDR2 SFDVKD. CDR3 nucleotides: TGTGCCACCAGTGAATATCAGGGTATCGGGGAGCTGTTTTTT. Its translation: CATSEYQGIGELFF.

The chain recombines TRBV18 with TRBJ2-1, with a possible D match to TRBD1 (6 bases). The CDR3 has 13 amino acids. Per germline, CDR1 KGHSH and CDR2 LQKENI. V gave up 1 base and J gave up 8 bases, with 9 bases separating them. The CDR3 sequence: CASSPRRGDEQFF. The CDR3 DNA reads TGTGCCAGCTCACCACGCAGGGGCGATGAGCAGTTCTTC.

This clone was seen only a few times. The chain uses TRBV6-5 and TRBJ1-3, with 7 bases aligning to TRBD1. The CDR3 covers 15 residues. Germline values: CDR1 MNHEY, CDR2 SVGAGI. The V gene end was trimmed by 7 bases and the J gene end by 0 bases; junction bases not matched to a gene: 6. The CDR3 bases are TGTGCCAGCAAGGCCCCAGGGGGCTCTGGAAACACCATATATTTT. This sequence encodes CASKAPGGSGNTIYF.

The V and J genes are TRBV2 and TRBJ2-7; 8 bases agree with TRBD1. CDR1 and CDR2 (germline): SNHLY, FYNNEI. The CDR3 extends over 14 amino acids. J gave up 0 bases and V 6 bases, and 4 bases lay outside the gene matches. CDR3: CASRSGGTSYEQYF. DNA of the CDR3: TGTGCCAGCAGGTCAGGGGGCACCTCCTACGAGCAGTACTTC.

The chain is built from TRBV24-1 and TRBJ2-2, with 7 bases that match TRBD1. Unmatched junction bases numbered 17, after V lost 4 bases and J lost 4 bases. Germline V gives CDR1 KGHDR, CDR2 SFDVKD. This CDR3 comprises 19 residues. The CDR3 region is CATSDEFPDRVGGTGELFF. The CDR3 DNA reads TGTGCCACCAGTGACGAATTCCCTGACAGGGTTGGTGGCACCGGGGAGCTGTTTTTT.

A few counts support this clone. The chain recombines TRBV29-1 with TRBJ1-1; a weak D match, TRBD1 (5 bases). Germline loops: CDR1 SQVTM, CDR2 ANQGSEA. Trimming removed 7 bases at V and 3 bases at J, with 21 bases between. CDR3 size: 15 residues. CDR3 region: CSALRQGGVDTEAFF. The CDR3 DNA reads as TGCAGCGCTCTGAGGCAGGGCGGGGTTGACACTGAAGCTTTCTTT.